This TCR beta chain was captured by sequencing in a study of T cell repertoires in cytomegalovirus infection. This clonotype has at least ten counts. Its antigen is unidentified. TCRdb reprocessed the reads via MiXCR and lists one record per CDR3 protein. The table lists 250,000 to 300,000 distinct CDR3 sequences, more than 20% of them singletons, with 14% in the top ten. Study findings and constraints: HLA-C-restricted TCR beta clonotypes specific for CMV led the ex vivo response. The cumulative frequency of public TCR beta families distinguished individuals who carried CMV together with the relevant HLA.

CDR1 is SGHTA and CDR2 is FQGNSA in the germline V gene. Trimming removed 4 bases at V and 7 bases at J, with 17 bases between. The CDR3 length is 16 residues. The V gene is TRBV7-2, the J gene TRBJ1-6; tentative D call: TRBD1 (5 bases). This sequence was found in a human donor in good health (CMV status not recorded). Some clones in this sample may be carry-over from other donors' samples. The sample taken for sequencing was PBMCs. The CDR3 bases are TGTGCCAGCAGCTGGGGGGGGATGGCGGGGAATTCACCCCTCCACTTT. Translating it yields CASSWGGMAGNSPLHF.